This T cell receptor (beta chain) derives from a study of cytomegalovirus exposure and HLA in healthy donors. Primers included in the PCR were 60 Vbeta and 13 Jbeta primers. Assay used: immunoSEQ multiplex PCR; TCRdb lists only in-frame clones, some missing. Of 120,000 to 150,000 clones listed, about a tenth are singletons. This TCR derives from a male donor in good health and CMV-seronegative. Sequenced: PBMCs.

DNA of the CDR3: TGTGCCAGCAGCCAGGATCCCTTAGGAGGGAATCAGCCCCAGCATTTT. Its protein product is CASSQDPLGGNQPQHF. The chain uses TRBV4-2 and TRBJ1-5; no clear D gene. The V gene lost 3 bases and the J gene lost 4 bases, with 16 bases spanning the gap. Per the germline V gene, CDR1 is LGHNA and CDR2 is YNFKEQ. The CDR3 runs to 16 residues.